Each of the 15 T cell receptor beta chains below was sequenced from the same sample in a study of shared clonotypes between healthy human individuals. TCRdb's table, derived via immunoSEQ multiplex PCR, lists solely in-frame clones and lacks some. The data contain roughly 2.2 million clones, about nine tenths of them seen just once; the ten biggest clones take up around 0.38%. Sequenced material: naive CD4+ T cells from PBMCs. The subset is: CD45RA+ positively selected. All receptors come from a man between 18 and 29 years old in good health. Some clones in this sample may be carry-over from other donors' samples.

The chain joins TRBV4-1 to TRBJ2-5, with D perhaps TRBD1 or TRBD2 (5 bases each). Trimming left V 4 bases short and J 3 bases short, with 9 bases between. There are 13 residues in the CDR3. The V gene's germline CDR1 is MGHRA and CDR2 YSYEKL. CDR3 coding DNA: TGCGCCAGCAGCCTAGTGGGGGAAGAGACCCAGTACTTC. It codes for CASSLVGEETQYF.

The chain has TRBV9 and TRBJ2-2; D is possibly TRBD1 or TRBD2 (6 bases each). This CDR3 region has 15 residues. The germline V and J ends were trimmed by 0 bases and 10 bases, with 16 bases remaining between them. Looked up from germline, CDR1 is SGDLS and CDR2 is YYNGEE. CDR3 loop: CASSVGGARHAELFF. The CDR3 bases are TGTGCCAGCAGCGTAGGGGGGGCCAGACATGCGGAGCTGTTTTTT.

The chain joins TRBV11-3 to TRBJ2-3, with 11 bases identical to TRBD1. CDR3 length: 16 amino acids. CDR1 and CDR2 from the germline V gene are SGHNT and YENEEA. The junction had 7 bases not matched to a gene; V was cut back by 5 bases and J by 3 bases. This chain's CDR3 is CASSPGQGAGTDTQYF. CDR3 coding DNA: TGTGCCAGCAGCCCAGGACAGGGGGCAGGGACAGATACGCAGTATTTT.

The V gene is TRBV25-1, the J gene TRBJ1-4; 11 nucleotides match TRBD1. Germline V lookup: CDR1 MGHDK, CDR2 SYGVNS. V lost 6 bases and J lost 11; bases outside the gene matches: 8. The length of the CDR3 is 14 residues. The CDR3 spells CASSAGTGGRKLFF. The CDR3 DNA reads TGTGCCAGCAGCGCCGGGACAGGGGGTCGGAAACTGTTTTTT.

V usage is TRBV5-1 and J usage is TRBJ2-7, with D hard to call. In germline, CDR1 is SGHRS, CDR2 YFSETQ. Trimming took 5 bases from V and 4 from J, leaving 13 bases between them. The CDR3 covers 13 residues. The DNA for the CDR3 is TGCGCCAGCAGACGCCCTCGAGGTTACGAGCAGTACTTC. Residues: CASRRPRGYEQYF.

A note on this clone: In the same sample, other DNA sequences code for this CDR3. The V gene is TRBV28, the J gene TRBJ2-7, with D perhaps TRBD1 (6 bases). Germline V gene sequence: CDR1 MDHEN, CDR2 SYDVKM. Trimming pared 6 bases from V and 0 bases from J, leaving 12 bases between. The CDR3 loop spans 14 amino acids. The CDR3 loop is CASRPRTVSYEQYF. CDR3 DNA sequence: TGTGCCAGCAGGCCCCGGACAGTCTCCTACGAGCAGTACTTC.

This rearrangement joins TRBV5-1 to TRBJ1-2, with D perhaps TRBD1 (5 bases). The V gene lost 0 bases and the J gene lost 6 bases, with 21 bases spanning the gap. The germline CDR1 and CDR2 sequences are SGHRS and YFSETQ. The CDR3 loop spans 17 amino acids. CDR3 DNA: TGCGCCAGCAGCTTGGGGGTCGACAGTCTAGGCAACCATGGCTACACCTTC. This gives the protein CASSLGVDSLGNHGYTF.

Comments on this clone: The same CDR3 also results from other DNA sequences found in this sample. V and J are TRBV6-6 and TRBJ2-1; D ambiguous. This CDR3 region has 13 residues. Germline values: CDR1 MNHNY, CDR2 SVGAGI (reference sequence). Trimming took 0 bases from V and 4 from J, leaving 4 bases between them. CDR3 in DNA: TGTGCCAGCAGTTACTCGGGTTACAATGAGCAGTTCTTC. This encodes CASSYSGYNEQFF.

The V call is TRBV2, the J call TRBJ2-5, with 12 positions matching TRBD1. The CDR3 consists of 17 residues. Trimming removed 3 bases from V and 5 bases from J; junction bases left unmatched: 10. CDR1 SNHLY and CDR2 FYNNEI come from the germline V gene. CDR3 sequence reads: CASSDERDRGRQETQYF. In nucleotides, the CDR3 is TGTGCCAGCAGTGATGAACGGGACAGGGGGCGTCAGGAGACCCAGTACTTC.

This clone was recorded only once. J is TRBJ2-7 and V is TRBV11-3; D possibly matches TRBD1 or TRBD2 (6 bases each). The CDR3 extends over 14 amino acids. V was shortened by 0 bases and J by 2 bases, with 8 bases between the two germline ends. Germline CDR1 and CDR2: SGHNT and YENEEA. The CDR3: CASSLDRGPYEQYF. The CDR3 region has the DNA TGTGCCAGCAGCTTAGATCGGGGGCCCTACGAGCAGTACTTC.

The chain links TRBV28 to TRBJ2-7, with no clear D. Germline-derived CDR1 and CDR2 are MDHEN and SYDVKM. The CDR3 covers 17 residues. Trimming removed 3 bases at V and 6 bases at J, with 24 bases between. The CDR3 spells CASSFLRGTRQLSEQYF. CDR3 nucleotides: TGTGCCAGCAGTTTCCTTAGAGGAACGCGGCAGTTGTCCGAGCAGTACTTC.

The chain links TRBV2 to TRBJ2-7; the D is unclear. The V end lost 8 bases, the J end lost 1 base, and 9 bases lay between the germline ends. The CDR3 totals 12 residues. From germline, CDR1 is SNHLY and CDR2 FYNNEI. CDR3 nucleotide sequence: TGTGCCAGCTTCGGGCAGTCCTACGAGCAGTACTTC. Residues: CASFGQSYEQYF.

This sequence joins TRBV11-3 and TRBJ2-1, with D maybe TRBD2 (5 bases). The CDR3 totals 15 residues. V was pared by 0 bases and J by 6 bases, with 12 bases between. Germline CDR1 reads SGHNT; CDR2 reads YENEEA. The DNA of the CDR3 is TGTGCCAGCAGCTTAGAGGCTAGCAAGCTCAATGAGCAGTTCTTC. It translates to CASSLEASKLNEQFF.

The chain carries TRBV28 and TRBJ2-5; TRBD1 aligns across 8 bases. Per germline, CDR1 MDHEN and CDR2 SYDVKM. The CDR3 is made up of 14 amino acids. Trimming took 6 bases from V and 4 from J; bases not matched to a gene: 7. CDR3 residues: CASRVRTGPETQYF. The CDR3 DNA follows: TGTGCCAGCAGGGTCAGGACAGGGCCAGAGACCCAGTACTTC.

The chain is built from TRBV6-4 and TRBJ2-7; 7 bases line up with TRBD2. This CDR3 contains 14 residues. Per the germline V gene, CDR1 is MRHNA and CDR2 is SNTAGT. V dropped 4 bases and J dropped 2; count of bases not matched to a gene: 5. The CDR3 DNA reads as TGTGCCAGCAGTGTCGAAGCGGGAACCTACGAGCAGTACTTC. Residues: CASSVEAGTYEQYF.